This T cell receptor (beta chain) was sequenced in a study of cytomegalovirus exposure and HLA in healthy donors. Findings and limits, study-wide: Segments of the TCR beta V type were, in most cases, productive about 87% or about 30% of the time in an earlier analysis. Across donors, presence/absence analyses took sequencing depth to be roughly uniform.

V was clipped by 3 bases and J by 0 bases; unmatched bases: 10. The CDR3 contains 17 residues. From germline, CDR1 is GTSNPN and CDR2 SVGIG (reference sequence). A note on this clone: Its antigen is undetermined.

This PCR relied on a set of 60 Vbeta primers and 13 Jbeta primers. Authors' analysis steps: In a later analysis, around 11 million of about 80 million unique beta chains occurred in at least two donors. The protocol was immunoSEQ multiplex PCR, while the TCRdb copy is restricted to in-frame clones and leaves out a portion. That table gives V, J and clone size, and the DNA gave D and trimming. The sample includes around 100,000 clones, 79% of them seen just once. This TCR was recovered from a woman aged 18-35 years in good health and CMV-seropositive. Material for sequencing was PBMCs. This chain connects TRBV30 to TRBJ2-1; 8 nucleotides match TRBD2. The CDR3 spells CAWRAGLALGSYNEQFF. The CDR3 region has the DNA TGTGCCTGGAGGGCCGGACTAGCTTTGGGCTCCTACAATGAGCAGTTCTTC.